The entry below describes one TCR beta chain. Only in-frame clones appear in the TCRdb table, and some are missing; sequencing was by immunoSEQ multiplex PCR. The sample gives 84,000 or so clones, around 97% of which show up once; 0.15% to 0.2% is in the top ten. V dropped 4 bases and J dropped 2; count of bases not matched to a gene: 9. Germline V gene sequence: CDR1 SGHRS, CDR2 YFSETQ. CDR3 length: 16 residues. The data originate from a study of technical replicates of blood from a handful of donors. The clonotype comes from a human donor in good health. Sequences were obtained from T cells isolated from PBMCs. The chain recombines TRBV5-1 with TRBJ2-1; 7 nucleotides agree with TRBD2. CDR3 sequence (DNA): TGCGCCAGCAGCCTTACGCGGGAGTCCGCCTACAATGAGCAGTTCTTC. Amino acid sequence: CASSLTRESAYNEQFF.